The rows below give T cell receptor beta chains drawn from one sample of a study of sequential checkpoint blockade in melanoma. Assay used: immunoSEQ multiplex PCR; TCRdb lists only in-frame clones, some missing. This sample has approximately 6,100 clones, with 22% found just once. This sample comprised tumor tissue (inferred from file names), obtained from a patient given nivolumab and ipilimumab in sequence. These receptors all come from a human donor with melanoma. Both conserved end residues are part of each CDR3. A D gene is named only where the DNA matches it firmly. Where a row states a size, it is once, few, many or the class of an expanded clone; other rows omit it.

v_gene,d_gene,abundance,j_gene,CDR3nt,CDR3aa
TRBV29-1,-,-,TRBJ2-2,TGCAGCGTTGAAGAAGTTGGGAACACCGGGGAGCTGTTTTTT,CSVEEVGNTGELFF
TRBV19,-,-,TRBJ1-5,TGTGCCAGTATTAGGGGAGGGAGCAATCAGCCCCAGCATTTT,CASIRGGSNQPQHF
TRBV6-8,TRBD2,many,TRBJ2-7,TGTGCCAGCAGTTCAGGGACTAGCTACGAGCAGTACTTC,CASSSGTSYEQYF
TRBV10-2,TRBD1,-,TRBJ2-4,TGCGCCAGCACCGTAAGAGGGACAGGCGTCCGGCCACTAAAAAACATTCAGTACTTC,CASTVRGTGVRPLKNIQYF
TRBV29-1,TRBD2,-,TRBJ2-2,TGCAGCGCCCAGGACGCGGGACTAGCGGGGGGGCGGGCCGGGGAGCTGTTTTTT,CSAQDAGLAGGRAGELFF
TRBV19,-,-,TRBJ2-1,TGTGCCAGTAGTATAGTTCCTAGCAATGAGCAGTTCTTC,CASSIVPSNEQFF
TRBV15,-,few,TRBJ1-2,TGTGCCACCAGCAGAGATGCGTATGCAGGGGCTCTCTATGGCTACACCTTC,CATSRDAYAGALYGYTF
TRBV14,-,-,TRBJ2-1,TGTGCCAGCAGCTCTCCCGACTGGGTTTTCCACAATGAGCAGTTCTTC,CASSSPDWVFHNEQFF
TRBV6-8,TRBD1,few,TRBJ1-5,TGTGCCAGCAGTTACTCAATCCACGGGGGACAGATCAATCAGCCCCAGCATTTT,CASSYSIHGGQINQPQHF
TRBV28,TRBD1,-,TRBJ1-6,TGTGCCAGCAGTTTGGGGAGGACAGGGGGTAGGGATAATTCACCCCTCCACTTT,CASSLGRTGGRDNSPLHF
TRBV30,-,few,TRBJ1-1,TGTGCCTGGAGTGTATGGGGGACTTTCACTGAAGCTTTCTTT,CAWSVWGTFTEAFF
TRBV9,-,-,TRBJ1-2,TGTGCCAGCAGTGAAGAAGGGACTAACTATGGCTACACCTTC,CASSEEGTNYGYTF
TRBV19,TRBD1,few,TRBJ1-4,TGTGCCAGTAGTATTCTAGGGACAGGCGGCGAAAAACTGTTTTTT,CASSILGTGGEKLFF
TRBV4-1,-,few,TRBJ1-1,TGCGCCAGCAGCCAAGTGGCCAGGCCAGCTTTCTTT,CASSQVARPAFF
TRBV14,TRBD2,few,TRBJ2-1,TGTGCCAGGAACGGAGAGAGGCTAGCGGGAGAGGGGTATGAGCAGTTCTTC,CARNGERLAGEGYEQFF
TRBV29-1,-,once,TRBJ2-7,TGCAGCGTTGAGGCCCCATCCGGGTGGGAGCAGTACTTC,CSVEAPSGWEQYF
TRBV6-8,TRBD1,many,TRBJ2-7,TGTGCCAGCAGTCGGACAGGTGGGAACTACGAGCAGTACTTC,CASSRTGGNYEQYF
TRBV18,-,-,TRBJ1-2,TGTGCCAGCTCACCCGACAGTTCCTATGGCTACACCTTC,CASSPDSSYGYTF
TRBV28,-,few,TRBJ1-1,TGTGCCAGCAGTTTAGGTCGGACTGAAGCTTTCTTT,CASSLGRTEAFF
TRBV11-3,TRBD1,many,TRBJ1-1,TGTGCCAGCAGCTGGGAGGGACAGGGAGGTCTCACTGAAGCTTTCTTT,CASSWEGQGGLTEAFF
TRBV28,TRBD1,few,TRBJ2-7,TGTGCCAGCAGTCGGACAGGAGCCACCTACGAGCAGTACTTC,CASSRTGATYEQYF
TRBV7-6,-,few,TRBJ1-1,TGTGCCAGCAGCTTCTCATCCGATAACACTGAAGCTTTCTTT,CASSFSSDNTEAFF
TRBV19,-,-,TRBJ1-1,TGTGCCAGTAGTATAGGAAGGCGGACCGCTGAAGCTTTCTTT,CASSIGRRTAEAFF
TRBV28,TRBD1,few,TRBJ1-1,TGTGCCAGCAGTTTAACTGTGGGACAGGGGACTGAAGCTTTCTTT,CASSLTVGQGTEAFF
TRBV5-1,TRBD1,-,TRBJ1-2,TGCGCCAGCAGCACACAGGGGTACAACTATGGCTACACCTTC,CASSTQGYNYGYTF
TRBV11-3,TRBD2,many,TRBJ2-5,TGTGCCAGCAGCTTAGGTCTAGCGGGGGGGTTTGAGACCCAGTACTTC,CASSLGLAGGFETQYF
TRBV25-1,TRBD1,few,TRBJ2-1,TGTGCCAGCAGTGTGACAGGGGGGAATGAGCAGTTCTTC,CASSVTGGNEQFF
TRBV19,-,-,TRBJ2-1,TGTGCCAGTAGTATGGGCGGGAACAATGAGCAGTTCTTC,CASSMGGNNEQFF
TRBV6-8,-,many,TRBJ2-2,TGTGCCAGCATGGGGGGCTTGAACACCGGGGAGCTGTTTTTT,CASMGGLNTGELFF
TRBV11-3,TRBD2,few,TRBJ2-1,TGTGCCAGCAGCGTCGTCGGGGGGGGCAATGAGCAGTTCTTC,CASSVVGGGNEQFF
TRBV15,TRBD2,few,TRBJ2-1,TGTGCCACCAGCGGGAGCGGGGGCGTTTTCTACAATGAGCAGTTCTTC,CATSGSGGVFYNEQFF